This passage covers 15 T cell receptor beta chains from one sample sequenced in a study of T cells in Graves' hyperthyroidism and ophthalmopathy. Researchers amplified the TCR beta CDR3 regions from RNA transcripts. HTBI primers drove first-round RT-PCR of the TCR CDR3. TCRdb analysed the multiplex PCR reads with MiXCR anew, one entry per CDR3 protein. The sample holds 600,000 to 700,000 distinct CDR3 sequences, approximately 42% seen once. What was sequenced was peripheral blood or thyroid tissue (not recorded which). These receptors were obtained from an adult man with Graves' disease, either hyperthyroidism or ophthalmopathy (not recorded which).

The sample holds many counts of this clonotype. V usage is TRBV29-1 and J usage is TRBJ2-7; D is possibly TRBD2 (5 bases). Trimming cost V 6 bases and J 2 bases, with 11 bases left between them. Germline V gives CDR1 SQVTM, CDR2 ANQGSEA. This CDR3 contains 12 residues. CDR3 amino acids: CSVRAATYEQYF. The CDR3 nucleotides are TGCAGCGTGAGGGCAGCCACCTACGAGCAGTACTTC.

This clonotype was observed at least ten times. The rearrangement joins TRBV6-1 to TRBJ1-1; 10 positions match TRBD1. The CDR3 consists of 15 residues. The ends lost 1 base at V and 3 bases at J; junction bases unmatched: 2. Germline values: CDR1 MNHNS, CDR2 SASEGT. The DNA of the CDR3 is TGTGCCAGCAGTGAAGGGGGACAGGGGTACACTGAAGCTTTCTTT. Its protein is CASSEGGQGYTEAFF.

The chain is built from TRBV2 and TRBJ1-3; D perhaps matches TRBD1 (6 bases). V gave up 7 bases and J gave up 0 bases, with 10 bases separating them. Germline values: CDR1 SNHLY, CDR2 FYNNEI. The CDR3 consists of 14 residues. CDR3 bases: TGTGCCAGCACATGGGGGGCCTCTGGAAACACCATATATTTT. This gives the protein CASTWGASGNTIYF.

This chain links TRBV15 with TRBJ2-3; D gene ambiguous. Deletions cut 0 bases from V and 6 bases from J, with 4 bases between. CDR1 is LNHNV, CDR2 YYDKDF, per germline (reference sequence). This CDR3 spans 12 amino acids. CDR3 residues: CATSRDADTQYF. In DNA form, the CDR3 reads TGTGCCACCAGCAGAGATGCCGATACGCAGTATTTT.

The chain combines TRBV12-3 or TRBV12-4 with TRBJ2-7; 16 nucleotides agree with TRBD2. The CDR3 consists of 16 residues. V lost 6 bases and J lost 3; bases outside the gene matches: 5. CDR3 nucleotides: TGTGCCAGCAGGGGACTAGCGGGAGGGGCTAACTACGAGCAGTACTTC. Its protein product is CASRGLAGGANYEQYF.

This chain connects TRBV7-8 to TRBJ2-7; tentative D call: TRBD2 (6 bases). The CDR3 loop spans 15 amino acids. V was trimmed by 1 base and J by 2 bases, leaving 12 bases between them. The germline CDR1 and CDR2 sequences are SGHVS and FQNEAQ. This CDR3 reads CASSLGGEFPYEQYF. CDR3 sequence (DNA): TGTGCCAGCAGCTTAGGGGGGGAATTCCCCTACGAGCAGTACTTC.

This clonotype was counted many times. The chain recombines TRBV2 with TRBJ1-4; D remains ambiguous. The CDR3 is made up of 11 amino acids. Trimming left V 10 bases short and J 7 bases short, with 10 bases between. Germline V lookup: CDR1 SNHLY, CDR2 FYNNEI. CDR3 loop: CATRTGEKLFF. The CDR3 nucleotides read TGTGCCACCCGGACGGGTGAAAAACTGTTTTTT.

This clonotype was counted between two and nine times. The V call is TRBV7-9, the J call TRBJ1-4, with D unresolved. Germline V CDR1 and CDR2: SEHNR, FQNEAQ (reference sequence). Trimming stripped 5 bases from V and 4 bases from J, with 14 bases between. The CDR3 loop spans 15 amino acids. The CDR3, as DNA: TGTGCCAGCAGCCTTTCGGGGAGCCGTAATGAAAAACTGTTTTTT. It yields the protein CASSLSGSRNEKLFF. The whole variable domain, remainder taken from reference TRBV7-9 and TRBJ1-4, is DTGVSQNPRHKITKRGQNVTFRCDPISEHNRLYWYRQTLGQGPEFLTYFQNEAQLEKSRLLSDRFSAERPKGSFSTLEIQRTEQGDSAMYLCASSLSGSRNEKLFFGSGTQLSVL.

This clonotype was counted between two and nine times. The CDR3 bases are TGCAGTGCTACTACCGGGACGATGAACACTGAAGCTTTCTTT. Amino acid sequence: CSATTGTMNTEAFF. The J gene is TRBJ1-1, the V gene TRBV20-1, with D perhaps TRBD1 (5 bases). Germline V gene lookup returns CDR1 DFQATT and CDR2 SNEGSKA (reference sequence). The CDR3 is 14 residues long. V dropped 4 bases and J dropped 0 bases, with 12 bases sitting between them.

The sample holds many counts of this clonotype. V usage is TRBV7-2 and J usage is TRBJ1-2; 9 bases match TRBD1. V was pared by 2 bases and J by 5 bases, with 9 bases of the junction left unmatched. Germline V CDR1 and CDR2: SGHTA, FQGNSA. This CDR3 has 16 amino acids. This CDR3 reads CASSLPSDRGGYGYTF. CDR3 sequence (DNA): TGTGCCAGCAGCTTACCATCGGACAGGGGCGGGTATGGCTACACCTTC.

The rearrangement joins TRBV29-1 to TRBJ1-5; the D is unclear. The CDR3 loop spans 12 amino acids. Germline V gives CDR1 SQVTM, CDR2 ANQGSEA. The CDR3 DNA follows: TGCAGTCCGTATGCGGGCAATCAGCCCCAGCATTTT. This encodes CSPYAGNQPQHF.

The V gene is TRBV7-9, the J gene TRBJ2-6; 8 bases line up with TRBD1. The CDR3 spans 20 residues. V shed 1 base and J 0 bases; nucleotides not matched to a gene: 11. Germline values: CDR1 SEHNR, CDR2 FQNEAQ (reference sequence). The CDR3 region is CASSLGLRAGGRSGANVLTF. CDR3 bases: TGTGCCAGCAGCTTAGGACTCCGGGCAGGGGGCCGCTCTGGGGCCAACGTCCTGACTTTC.

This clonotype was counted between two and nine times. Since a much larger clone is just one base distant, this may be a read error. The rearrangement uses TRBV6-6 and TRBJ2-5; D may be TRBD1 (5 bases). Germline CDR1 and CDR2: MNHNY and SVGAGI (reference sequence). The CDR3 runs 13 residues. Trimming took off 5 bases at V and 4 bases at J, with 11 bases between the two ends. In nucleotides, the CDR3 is TGTGCCAGCAGTGATGGGCAGGGAGAGACCCAGTACTTC. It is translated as CASSDGQGETQYF.

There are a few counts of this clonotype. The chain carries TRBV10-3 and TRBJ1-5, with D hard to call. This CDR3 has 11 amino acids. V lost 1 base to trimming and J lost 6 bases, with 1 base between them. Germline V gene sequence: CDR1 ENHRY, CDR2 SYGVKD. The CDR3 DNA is TGTGCCATCAGTGAGTTTCAGCCCCAGCATTTT. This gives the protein CAISEFQPQHF.

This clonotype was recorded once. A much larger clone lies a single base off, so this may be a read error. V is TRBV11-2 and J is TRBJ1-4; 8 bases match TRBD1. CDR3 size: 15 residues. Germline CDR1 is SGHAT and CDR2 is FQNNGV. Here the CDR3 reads CASSSPGQGDERLFF. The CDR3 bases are TGTGCCAGCAGCTCTCCCGGACAGGGCGATGAAAGACTGTTTTTT.